This TCR beta chain is from a study of graft-versus-host responses after intestinal transplantation. Study as a whole: Tacrolimus and steroids were given for about 3 years to all recipients after anti-thymocyte globulin induction.

This clone was seen only once. Antigen specificity is unknown. Overall study results and limits: Ileal or blood samples showed some GvH clones first, and such clones were also found in recipient marrow. Individuals who had graft-donor T cell macrochimerism had allografts that showed high graft-versus-host to host-versus-graft clonal ratios.

With 3 bases removed from V and 0 bases from J, the gap between germline ends came to 3 bases. CDR3 length: 14 amino acids. Looked up from germline, CDR1 is MNHNS and CDR2 is SASEGT. Produced via immunoSEQ multiplex PCR; TCRdb's table is partial and in-frame only. The sample comprises some 2,500 clones, around 95% of which are singletons, and approximately 1.5% rests with the top ten. The receptor was isolated from a human patient who received an intestinal transplant, so some T cells may come from the graft donor. The sequencing here drew on PBMCs, taken less than 20 days after intestinal transplant. The chain carries TRBV6-1 and TRBJ2-6, with no clear D. The CDR3 loop is CASSDRSGANVLTF. The CDR3 DNA reads TGTGCCAGCAGTGACCGCTCTGGGGCCAACGTCCTGACTTTC.